The 19 T cell receptor beta chains below were found in one sample sequenced in a study of blood T cell repertoires in COVID-19. Profiled with immunoSEQ multiplex PCR; TCRdb holds only in-frame clones, not every one. The sample contains a few hundred thousand clones, around 85% of which appear only once. Sequencing input: peripheral blood. These receptors all come from a woman aged 25 to 45 who had recovered from COVID-19.

The V call is TRBV6-5, the J call TRBJ1-6; 10 nucleotides align to TRBD1. The V gene end was trimmed by 6 bases and the J gene end by 8 bases; junction bases not matched to a gene: 4. There are 14 residues in the CDR3. The V gene's germline CDR1 is MNHEY and CDR2 SVGAGI. CDR3 sequence: CASRTGTGDSPLHF. CDR3 coding DNA: TGTGCCAGCAGGACCGGGACAGGGGATTCACCCCTCCACTTT.

The CDR3 loop reads CASSIYARAGGNGYTF. The CDR3 DNA reads as TGTGCCAGTAGTATTTACGCGAGGGCAGGCGGGAATGGCTACACCTTC. This chain connects TRBV19 to TRBJ1-2, with D unresolved. Trimming removed 3 bases at V and 6 bases at J, with 20 bases between. The germline CDR1 and CDR2 sequences are LNHDA and SQIVND (reference sequence). The CDR3 runs to 16 residues.

The chain has TRBV3-1 (or the pseudogene TRBV3-2) and TRBJ1-4, with TRBD1 identical over 8 bases. V was pared by 3 bases and J by 8 bases, with 5 bases of the junction left unmatched. In germline, CDR1 is LGHDT, CDR2 YNNKEL (reference sequence). CDR3 length: 14 residues. Here the CDR3 DNA reads TGTGCCAGCAGCCATAGGACAGGGTACGAAAAACTGTTTTTT. This translates into CASSHRTGYEKLFF.

This rearrangement joins TRBV18 to TRBJ1-5; 8 bases fit TRBD1. The CDR3 totals 15 residues. V was pared by 3 bases and J by 1 base, with 2 bases of the junction left unmatched. Germline values: CDR1 KGHSH, CDR2 LQKENI. CDR3: CASSPDRGSNQPQHF. The CDR3 DNA follows: TGTGCCAGCTCACCTGACAGGGGAAGCAATCAGCCCCAGCATTTT.

The genes are TRBV7-9 and TRBJ2-5, with 7 bases matching TRBD2. V shed 3 bases, J shed 1 base, and the junction held 2 bases outside the gene matches. Germline-derived CDR1 and CDR2 are SEHNR and FQNEAQ (reference sequence). CDR3 length equals 14 residues. The CDR3 coding sequence is TGTGCCAGCAGCTTTCCTAGCGGCCAAGAGACCCAGTACTTC. As protein: CASSFPSGQETQYF.

V is TRBV30 and J is TRBJ2-7; 7 bases match TRBD1. Germline-derived CDR1 and CDR2 are GTSNPN and SVGIG (reference sequence). CDR3 length: 12 amino acids. Trimming at V came to 5 bases and at J to 3 bases, leaving 4 bases not matched to a gene. CDR3 sequence reads: CAWDRDSYEQYF. DNA of the CDR3: TGTGCCTGGGACAGGGACAGCTACGAGCAGTACTTC.

The rearrangement links TRBV7-8 to TRBJ1-1, with D possibly matching TRBD1 (5 bases). This CDR3 has 16 amino acids. Trimming pared 1 base from V and 5 bases from J, leaving 17 bases between. Looked up from germline, CDR1 is SGHVS and CDR2 is FQNEAQ. CDR3 coding DNA: TGTGCCAGCAGCTTAGATTTCGCAGGGTTAGGAACTGAAGCTTTCTTT. Its translation: CASSLDFAGLGTEAFF. Full variable domain (missing parts from reference TRBV7-8 and TRBJ1-1): GAGVSQSPRYKVAKRGQDVALRCDPISGHVSLFWYQQALGQGPEFLTYFQNEAQLDKSGLPSDRFFAERPEGSVSTLKIQRTQQEDSAVYLCASSLDFAGLGTEAFFGQGTRLTVV.

The V gene is TRBV28, the J gene TRBJ2-7; D is perhaps TRBD2 (5 bases). The CDR3 consists of 15 residues. CDR1 and CDR2 from the germline V gene are MDHEN and SYDVKM. Between the trimmed V and J ends, which lost 6 bases and 0 bases, there was a span of 15 bases. CDR3: CASSQGLVGSYEQYF. CDR3 nucleotide sequence: TGTGCCAGCAGCCAAGGACTGGTGGGCTCCTACGAGCAGTACTTC.

For this clone: At one of its ends the junction is not consistent with the germline gene, which may arise from a read error. This chain links TRBV7-3 with TRBJ2-1, with TRBD2 matching over 8 bases. The CDR3 runs to 15 residues. The germline gives CDR1 SGHTA, CDR2 FQGTGA. CDR3 sequence (DNA): TGTGCCAGCAGCCAAGAGGCGGGAGGCCTCCCAAATAGGATCTTC. Amino acid sequence: CASSQEAGGLPNRIF.

The DNA of the CDR3 is TGTGCCAGCAGCAGCCAGGGGGGATTAACTAATGAAAAACTGTTTTTT. It specifies CASSSQGGLTNEKLFF. The genes are TRBV7-6 and TRBJ1-4; 7 nucleotides line up with TRBD1. This CDR3 is built from 16 residues. Germline assignment: CDR1 SGHVS and CDR2 FNYEAQ. Trimming at V came to 5 bases and at J to 1 base, leaving 7 bases not matched to a gene. Full variable domain (outside the CDR3, taken from reference TRBV7-6 and TRBJ1-4): GAGVSQSPRYKVTKRGQDVALRCDPISGHVSLYWYRQALGQGPEFLTYFNYEAQQDKSGLPNDRFSAERPEGSISTLTIQRTEQRDSAMYRCASSSQGGLTNEKLFFGSGTQLSVL.

The chain links TRBV7-3 to TRBJ2-1, with 9 positions matching TRBD2. CDR1 is SGHTA and CDR2 is FQGTGA in the germline V gene. The CDR3 loop spans 19 amino acids. V trimming: 5 bases; J trimming: 7 bases; junction bases outside the gene matches: 21. The CDR3: CASSHNQNTRGRANNEQFF. CDR3 nucleotides: TGTGCCAGCAGCCACAACCAAAACACCCGCGGGAGGGCGAATAATGAGCAGTTCTTC. The variable domain in full, completed from reference TRBV7-3 and TRBJ2-1, reads GAGVSQTPSNKVTEKGKYVELRCDPISGHTALYWYRQSLGQGPEFLIYFQGTGAADDSGLPNDRFFAVRPEGSVSTLKIQRTERGDSAVYLCASSHNQNTRGRANNEQFFGPGTRLTVL.

The chain couples TRBV19 to TRBJ2-7; possibly TRBD2 for D (5 bases). Germline CDR1 reads LNHDA; CDR2 reads SQIVND (reference sequence). Trimming took off 1 base at V and 0 bases at J, with 10 bases between the two ends. The CDR3 sequence is 15 residues long. The CDR3 spells CASSIASEVSYEQYF. The CDR3 DNA reads TGTGCCAGTAGTATAGCTTCGGAGGTCTCCTACGAGCAGTACTTC.

With regard to this clone: Since a much larger clone is just one base distant, this may be a read error. This specimen includes other DNA sequences encoding the same CDR3. The V gene is TRBV12-3 or TRBV12-4, the J gene TRBJ1-1; possibly TRBD1 for D (5 bases). Trimming shortened V by 2 bases and J by 1 base, and 5 bases separated the two germline ends. The CDR3 is 13 residues long. The CDR3 here is CASSLQGNTEAFF. CDR3 sequence (DNA): TGTGCCAGCAGTTTACAGGGGAACACTGAAGCTTTCTTT.

The V gene is TRBV12-3 or TRBV12-4, the J gene TRBJ2-7; possibly TRBD1 for D (6 bases). The CDR3 extends over 13 amino acids. The germline V and J ends were trimmed by 4 bases and 4 bases, with 11 bases remaining between them. The CDR3 spells CASSYIQGYEQYF. CDR3 nucleotide sequence: TGTGCCAGCAGTTACATACAGGGTTACGAGCAGTACTTC.

The J gene is TRBJ2-7, the V gene TRBV27; 11 positions agree with TRBD2. Trimming at V came to 4 bases and at J to 2 bases, leaving 13 bases not matched to a gene. The germline V gene has CDR1 MNHEY and CDR2 SMNVEV (reference sequence). This CDR3 is built from 18 residues. The CDR3 protein is CASSSKGWTSGSAYEQYF. The CDR3 DNA reads as TGTGCCAGCAGTTCCAAAGGTTGGACTAGCGGGTCGGCCTACGAGCAGTACTTC.

The rearrangement links TRBV7-2 to TRBJ1-6, with D possibly matching TRBD1 (6 bases). This CDR3 comprises 15 residues. Trimming took off 5 bases at V and 7 bases at J, with 15 bases between the two ends. Germline loops: CDR1 SGHTA, CDR2 FQGNSA. The CDR3: CASSAKQGGNSPLHF. The CDR3 DNA is TGTGCCAGCAGCGCCAAACAGGGAGGGAATTCACCCCTCCACTTT.

This clone was seen only once. The chain carries TRBV2 and TRBJ2-2, with 7 bases fitting TRBD1. Germline assignment: CDR1 SNHLY and CDR2 FYNNEI. CDR3 length equals 14 residues. V lost 4 bases, J lost 7 bases, and 6 bases stayed unmatched. Here the CDR3 reads CASSAGQLVGELFF. The CDR3 nucleotides read TGTGCCAGCAGTGCGGGACAGTTGGTCGGGGAGCTGTTTTTT.

This clone was recorded only once. Other nucleotide sequences in the sample specify the same CDR3. V usage is TRBV5-4 and J usage is TRBJ1-3, with D unclear. Trimming removed 4 bases at V and 0 bases at J, with 8 bases between. From germline, CDR1 is SGHNT and CDR2 YYREEE (reference sequence). The CDR3 has 14 amino acids. The CDR3 loop is CASSLDRSGNTIYF. DNA for the CDR3: TGTGCCAGCAGCCTAGATCGCTCTGGAAACACCATATATTTT.

The V gene is TRBV9, the J gene TRBJ2-1; D gene uncertain. The V end lost 0 bases, the J end lost 4 bases, and 5 bases lay between the germline ends. Germline V lookup: CDR1 SGDLS, CDR2 YYNGEE. This CDR3 is 13 amino acids long. CDR3 in DNA: TGTGCCAGCAGCGTAGACATGTACAATGAGCAGTTCTTC. Protein sequence: CASSVDMYNEQFF.